Each of the 12 T cell receptor beta chains below was sequenced from the same sample in a study of T cell responses to AZD1222 COVID-19 vaccine. The protocol was immunoSEQ multiplex PCR, while the TCRdb copy is restricted to in-frame clones and leaves out a portion. The profile shows 110,000 to 150,000 clones, about 90% of them singletons. The sequencing used peripheral blood, collected on day 0 of AZD1222 vaccination. The source is an adult in good health.

This chain connects TRBV6-2 or TRBV6-3 to TRBJ2-2, with TRBD1 as a possible D gene (6 bases). The V and J ends lost 2 bases and 7 bases respectively, with 14 bases between them. CDR3 length: 15 residues. Germline CDR1 MNHEY, CDR2 SVGEGT. CDR3 in amino acids: CASSYTNRVGGELFF. The CDR3 bases are TGTGCCAGCAGTTACACCAACAGGGTCGGCGGGGAGCTGTTTTTT.

This chain joins TRBV6-5 and TRBJ2-7; 10 nucleotides match TRBD1. The CDR3 is made up of 12 amino acids. Per germline, CDR1 MNHEY and CDR2 SVGAGI. J was trimmed by 10 bases and V by 2 bases; bases with no gene match: 2. CDR3 in amino acids: CASSYGTGVQYF. The CDR3 DNA is TGTGCCAGCAGTTACGGGACAGGGGTCCAGTACTTC.

The rearrangement links TRBV5-1 to TRBJ2-7; 8 nucleotides align to TRBD1. V was pared by 4 bases and J by 6 bases, with 9 bases of the junction left unmatched. The CDR3 has 14 amino acids. CDR1 is SGHRS and CDR2 is YFSETQ in the germline V gene. CDR3 DNA sequence: TGCGCCAGCAGCCTCCAGGACAGGGTAGGCGAGCAGTACTTC. Its translation is CASSLQDRVGEQYF.

The J gene is TRBJ1-6, the V gene TRBV5-1; a weak D match, TRBD1 (5 bases). V lost 1 base and J lost 3, with 11 bases in between. There are 16 residues in the CDR3. Per germline, CDR1 SGHRS and CDR2 YFSETQ. Here the CDR3 reads CASSLTGGLYNSPLHF. Written as DNA, the CDR3 is TGCGCCAGCAGCTTGACAGGCGGGCTCTATAATTCACCCCTCCACTTT.

This chain connects TRBV24-1 to TRBJ1-1, with a weak D call TRBD1 (5 bases). The CDR3 is 15 amino acids. CDR1 is KGHDR and CDR2 is SFDVKD in the germline V gene. V was pared by 3 bases and J by 1 base, with 11 bases between. The DNA for the CDR3 is TGTGCCACCAGTGATCTGGGACGGTCGAACACTGAAGCTTTCTTT. This encodes CATSDLGRSNTEAFF.

This clone was picked up one time. V and J are TRBV5-1 and TRBJ2-7, with D perhaps TRBD1 (5 bases). The CDR3 has 14 residues. CDR1 SGHRS and CDR2 YFSETQ come from the germline V gene. Between the trimmed V and J ends, which lost 6 bases and 6 bases, there was a span of 19 bases. In DNA form, the CDR3 reads TGCGCCAGCACGCAGGGTTCTACTACCGGCGAGCAGTACTTC. It translates to CASTQGSTTGEQYF. The full variable domain, its missing parts supplied by reference TRBV5-1 and TRBJ2-7, is KAGVTQTPRYLIKTRGQQVTLSCSPISGHRSVSWYQQTPGQGLQFLFEYFSETQRNKGNFPGRFSGRQFSNSRSEMNVSTLELGDSALYLCASTQGSTTGEQYFGPGTRLTVT.

The genes are TRBV5-1 and TRBJ2-2; 12 bases agree with TRBD2. This CDR3 comprises 18 residues. The trim removed 1 base at V and 5 bases at J, leaving 9 bases unmatched. Germline CDR1 reads SGHRS; CDR2 reads YFSETQ. The CDR3 region has the DNA TGCGCCAGCAGCTTGTCTGCTAGCGGGGGGGCTGGGACCGGGGAGCTGTTTTTT. Protein: CASSLSASGGAGTGELFF. The entire variable domain, with the rest obtained from reference TRBV5-1 and TRBJ2-2, is as follows: KAGVTQTPRYLIKTRGQQVTLSCSPISGHRSVSWYQQTPGQGLQFLFEYFSETQRNKGNFPGRFSGRQFSNSRSEMNVSTLELGDSALYLCASSLSASGGAGTGELFFGEGSRLTVL.

The genes are TRBV28 and TRBJ2-7; unclear D gene. The V gene's germline CDR1 is MDHEN and CDR2 SYDVKM. Trimming took 6 bases from V and 12 from J, leaving 18 bases between them. The CDR3 runs 12 residues. The CDR3 DNA reads as TGTGCCAGCAGGACCTACACTGATACCACGTACTTC. This codes for CASRTYTDTTYF.

The chain couples TRBV7-2 to TRBJ2-2, with 7 bases lining up with TRBD2. This CDR3 comprises 14 residues. The junction had 3 bases not matched to a gene; V was cut back by 8 bases and J by 0 bases. Per the germline V gene, CDR1 is SGHTA and CDR2 is FQGNSA. CDR3 residues: CASGGVSNTGELFF. The CDR3 nucleotides read TGTGCCAGCGGGGGGGTGTCGAACACCGGGGAGCTGTTTTTT.

This CDR3 reads CSAGDFGGYTF. CDR3 sequence (DNA): TGCAGTGCGGGGGATTTTGGCGGCTACACCTTC. This chain connects TRBV20-1 to TRBJ1-2; perhaps TRBD1 as D (5 bases). CDR1 is DFQATT and CDR2 is SNEGSKA in the germline V gene (reference sequence). The CDR3 length is 11 residues. V was cut by 6 bases and J by 8 bases, with 13 bases left in between.

The rearrangement uses TRBV23-1 and TRBJ2-3; D uncertain. TRBV23-1 is an open reading frame whose function is uncertain. V was pared by 3 bases and J by 2 bases, with 9 bases between. The CDR3 runs to 14 residues. CDR3 bases: TGCGCCAGCAGTCAGGCCCCACCCACAGATACGCAGTATTTT. This translates into CASSQAPPTDTQYF.

V gene TRBV12-3 or TRBV12-4 combines with J gene TRBJ1-2; TRBD1 agrees at 8 bases. The trim removed 6 bases at V and 10 bases at J, leaving 10 bases unmatched. CDR3 length equals 13 residues. CDR3 nucleotides: TGTGCCAGCAGATCTCAGGGACAGGTGTCCTACACCTTC. Its protein product is CASRSQGQVSYTF.